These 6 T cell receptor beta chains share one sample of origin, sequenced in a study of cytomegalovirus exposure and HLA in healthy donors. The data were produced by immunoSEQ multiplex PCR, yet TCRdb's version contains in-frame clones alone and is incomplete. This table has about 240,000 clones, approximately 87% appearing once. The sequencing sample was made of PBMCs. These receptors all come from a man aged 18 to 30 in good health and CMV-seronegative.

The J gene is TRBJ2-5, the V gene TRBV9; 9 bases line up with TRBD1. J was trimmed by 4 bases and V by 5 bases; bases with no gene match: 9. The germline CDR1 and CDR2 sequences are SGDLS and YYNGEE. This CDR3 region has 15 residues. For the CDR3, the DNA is TGTGCCAGCAGTACAAGGGGGGACAGGGTAGAGACCCAGTACTTC. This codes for CASSTRGDRVETQYF.

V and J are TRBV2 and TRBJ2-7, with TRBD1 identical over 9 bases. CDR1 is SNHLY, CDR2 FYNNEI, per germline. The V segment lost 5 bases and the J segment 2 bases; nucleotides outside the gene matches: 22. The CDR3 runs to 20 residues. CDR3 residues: CASSSSRVGQGLSMAYEQYF. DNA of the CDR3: TGTGCCAGCAGTTCGTCCAGGGTGGGACAGGGATTATCCATGGCCTACGAGCAGTACTTC.

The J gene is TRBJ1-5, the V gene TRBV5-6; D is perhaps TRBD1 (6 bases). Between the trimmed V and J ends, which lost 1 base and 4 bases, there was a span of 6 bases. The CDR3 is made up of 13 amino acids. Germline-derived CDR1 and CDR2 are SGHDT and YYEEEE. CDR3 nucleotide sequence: TGTGCCAGCAGCTTGACAGGGAATCAGCCCCAGCATTTT. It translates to CASSLTGNQPQHF.

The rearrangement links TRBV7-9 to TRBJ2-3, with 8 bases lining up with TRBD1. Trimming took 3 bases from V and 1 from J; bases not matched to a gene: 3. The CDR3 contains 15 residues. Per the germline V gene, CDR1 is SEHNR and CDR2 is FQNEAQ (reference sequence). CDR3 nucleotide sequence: TGTGCCAGCAGCTTGTCGGGACAGGGCACAGATACGCAGTATTTT. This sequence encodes CASSLSGQGTDTQYF.

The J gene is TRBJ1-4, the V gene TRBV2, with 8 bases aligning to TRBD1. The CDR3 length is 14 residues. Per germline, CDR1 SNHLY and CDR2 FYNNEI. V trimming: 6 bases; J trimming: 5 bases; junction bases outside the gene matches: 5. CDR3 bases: TGTGCCAGCAGCCGACAGGGGATAAATGAAAAACTGTTTTTT. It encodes CASSRQGINEKLFF. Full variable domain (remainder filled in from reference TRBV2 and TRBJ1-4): EPEVTQTPSHQVTQMGQEVILRCVPISNHLYFYWYRQILGQKVEFLVSFYNNEISEKSEIFDDQFSVERPDGSNFTLKIRSTKLEDSAMYFCASSRQGINEKLFFGSGTQLSVL.

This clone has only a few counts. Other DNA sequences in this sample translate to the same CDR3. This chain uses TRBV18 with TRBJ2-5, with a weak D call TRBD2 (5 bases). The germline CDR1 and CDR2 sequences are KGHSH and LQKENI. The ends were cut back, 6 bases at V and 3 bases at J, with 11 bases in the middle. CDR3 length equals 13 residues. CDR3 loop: CASSPNSEETQYF. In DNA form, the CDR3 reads TGTGCCAGCTCGCCTAATAGCGAAGAGACCCAGTACTTC.